This T cell receptor (beta chain) stems from a study of Graves' ophthalmopathy and Graves' hyperthyroidism. On this clonotype: Antigen unknown.

Regarding the study as a whole: Built on 13 signatures, a model told ophthalmopathy apart from stable hyperthyroidism with 85% to 90% sensitivity and roughly 81% specificity.

RNA served as the template for amplifying TCR beta CDR3 regions. In the first round, RT-PCR was carried out with HTBI primers, and a multiplex PCR formed the second round. TCRdb processed the multiplex PCR reads anew with MiXCR; each CDR3 protein has one entry. The sample lists about 740,000 distinct CDR3 sequences, 40% seen once, with 44% in the top ten. The V gene's germline CDR1 is SNHLY and CDR2 FYNNEI. The CDR3 length is 15 residues. V lost 5 bases and J lost 3, with 14 bases in between. The TCR was taken from an adult man with Graves' ophthalmopathy. J is TRBJ2-1 and V is TRBV2, with a possible D match to TRBD2 (5 bases). The sample consisted of peripheral blood. The CDR3 DNA sequence: TGTGCCAGCAGTTTAACTAGTGGGTTCTACAATGAGCAGTTCTTC. Protein sequence: CASSLTSGFYNEQFF. Full variable domain (rest looked up from reference TRBV2 and TRBJ2-1): EPEVTQTPSHQVTQMGQEVILRCVPISNHLYFYWYRQILGQKVEFLVSFYNNEISEKSEIFDDQFSVERPDGSNFTLKIRSTKLEDSAMYFCASSLTSGFYNEQFFGPGTRLTVL.